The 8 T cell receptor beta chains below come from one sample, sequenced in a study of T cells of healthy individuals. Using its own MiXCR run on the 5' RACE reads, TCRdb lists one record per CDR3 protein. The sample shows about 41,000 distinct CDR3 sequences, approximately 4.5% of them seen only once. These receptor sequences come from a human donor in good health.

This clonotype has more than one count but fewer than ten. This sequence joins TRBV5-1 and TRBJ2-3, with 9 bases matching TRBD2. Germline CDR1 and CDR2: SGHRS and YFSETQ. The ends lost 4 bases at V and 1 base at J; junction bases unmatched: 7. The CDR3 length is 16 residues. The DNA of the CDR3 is TGCGCCAGCAGCCAGGGCGGGGGGGCCGGCACAGATACGCAGTATTTT. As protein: CASSQGGGAGTDTQYF.

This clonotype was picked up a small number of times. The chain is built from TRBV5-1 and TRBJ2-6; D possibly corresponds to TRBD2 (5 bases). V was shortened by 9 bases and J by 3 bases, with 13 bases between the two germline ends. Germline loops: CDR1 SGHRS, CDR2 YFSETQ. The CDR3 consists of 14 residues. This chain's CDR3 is CATAEGFGANVLTF. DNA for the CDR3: TGCGCCACCGCTGAGGGCTTTGGGGCCAACGTCCTGACTTTC.

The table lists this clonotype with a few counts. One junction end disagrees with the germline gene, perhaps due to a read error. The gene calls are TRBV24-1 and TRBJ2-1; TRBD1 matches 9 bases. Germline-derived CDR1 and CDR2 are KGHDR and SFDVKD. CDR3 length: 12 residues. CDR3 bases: TGTGCCACCTACATCTGGGACAGGGACGCGGGCTTC. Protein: CATYIWDRDAGF.

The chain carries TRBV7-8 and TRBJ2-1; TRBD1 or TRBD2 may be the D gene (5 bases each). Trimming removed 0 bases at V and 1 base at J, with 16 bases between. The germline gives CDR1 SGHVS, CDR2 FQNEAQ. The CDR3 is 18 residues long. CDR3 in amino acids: CASSLAPMGRDSYNEQFF. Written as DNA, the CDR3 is TGTGCCAGCAGCTTAGCCCCTATGGGACGGGATTCCTACAATGAGCAGTTCTTC.

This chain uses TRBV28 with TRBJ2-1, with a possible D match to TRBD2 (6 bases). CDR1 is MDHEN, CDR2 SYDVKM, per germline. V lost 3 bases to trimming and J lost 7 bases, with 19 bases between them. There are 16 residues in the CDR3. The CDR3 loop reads CASSLLAETGGNEQFF. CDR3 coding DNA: TGTGCCAGCAGTTTGTTAGCCGAGACTGGGGGGAATGAGCAGTTCTTC. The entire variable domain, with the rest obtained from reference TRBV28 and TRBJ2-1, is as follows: DVKVTQSSRYLVKRTGEKVFLECVQDMDHENMFWYRQDPGLGLRLIYFSYDVKMKEKGDIPEGYSVSREKKERFSLILESASTNQTSMYLCASSLLAETGGNEQFFGPGTRLTVL.

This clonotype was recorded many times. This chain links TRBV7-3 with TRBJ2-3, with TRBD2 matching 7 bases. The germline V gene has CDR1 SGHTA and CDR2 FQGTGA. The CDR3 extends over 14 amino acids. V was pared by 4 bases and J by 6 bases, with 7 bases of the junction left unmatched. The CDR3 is CASSWGSGEDTQYF. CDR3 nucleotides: TGTGCCAGCAGCTGGGGGAGCGGGGAGGATACGCAGTATTTT.

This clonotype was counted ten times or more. This CDR3 is CASSLSDYTEAFF. Written as DNA, the CDR3 is TGTGCCAGCAGTTTATCAGACTACACTGAAGCTTTCTTT. V usage is TRBV27 and J usage is TRBJ1-1; D unclear. This CDR3 region has 13 residues. From germline, CDR1 is MNHEY and CDR2 SMNVEV (reference sequence). The V and J ends lost 0 bases and 3 bases respectively, with 5 bases between them.

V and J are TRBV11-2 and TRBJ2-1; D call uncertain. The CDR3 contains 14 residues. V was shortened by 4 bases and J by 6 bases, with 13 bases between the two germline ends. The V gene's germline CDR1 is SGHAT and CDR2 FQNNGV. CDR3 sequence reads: CASSSLGNPNEQFF. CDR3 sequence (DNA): TGTGCCAGCAGCTCCCTGGGGAACCCCAATGAGCAGTTCTTC.